This TCR beta chain was observed in a study of blood T cell repertoires in COVID-19. Whole-study context: Both acute and convalescent COVID-19 samples were obtained from the United States, Italy and Spain.

Data came from immunoSEQ multiplex PCR; TCRdb stores just in-frame clones and leaves some out. The repertoire holds 88,000 or so clones, around 79% seen once, with about a quarter in the top ten. V lost 2 bases and J 8 bases, leaving 10 bases between the germline ends. This CDR3 has 13 residues. The specimen was peripheral blood. The receptor comes from a human donor in a cohort sampled during active COVID-19. The chain links TRBV12-3 or TRBV12-4 to TRBJ2-1; D ambiguous. The CDR3 loop is CASSLNSFDEQFF. The CDR3 nucleotides read TGTGCCAGCAGTTTAAACAGTTTTGATGAGCAGTTCTTC.